The TCR beta chain under discussion was sequenced for a study of CD8 T cells in ankylosing spondylitis. This clonotype was recorded many times. Its antigen is undetermined. TCRdb called the 5' RACE reads again in MiXCR, with one record for every CDR3 protein. The sample holds 200,000 to 250,000 distinct CDR3 sequences, more than 5.5% seen once. The study's findings and limits: Apparently characteristic of ankylosing spondylitis blood was a TCR beta motif (about 8 highly homologous variants).

V lost 3 bases to trimming and J lost 6 bases, with 11 bases between them. Germline CDR1 reads MNHNY; CDR2 reads SVGAGI (reference sequence). This CDR3 region has 13 residues. The chain is built from TRBV6-6 and TRBJ2-5; D might be TRBD1 or TRBD2, each matching 5 bases. The origin of this receptor is a male donor with ankylosing spondylitis. Sequenced: blood, either unsorted or a sorted T cell fraction (not recorded which). CDR3 amino acids: CASSYSGTKTQYF. In DNA form, the CDR3 reads TGTGCCAGCAGTTATTCCGGGACCAAGACCCAGTACTTC.